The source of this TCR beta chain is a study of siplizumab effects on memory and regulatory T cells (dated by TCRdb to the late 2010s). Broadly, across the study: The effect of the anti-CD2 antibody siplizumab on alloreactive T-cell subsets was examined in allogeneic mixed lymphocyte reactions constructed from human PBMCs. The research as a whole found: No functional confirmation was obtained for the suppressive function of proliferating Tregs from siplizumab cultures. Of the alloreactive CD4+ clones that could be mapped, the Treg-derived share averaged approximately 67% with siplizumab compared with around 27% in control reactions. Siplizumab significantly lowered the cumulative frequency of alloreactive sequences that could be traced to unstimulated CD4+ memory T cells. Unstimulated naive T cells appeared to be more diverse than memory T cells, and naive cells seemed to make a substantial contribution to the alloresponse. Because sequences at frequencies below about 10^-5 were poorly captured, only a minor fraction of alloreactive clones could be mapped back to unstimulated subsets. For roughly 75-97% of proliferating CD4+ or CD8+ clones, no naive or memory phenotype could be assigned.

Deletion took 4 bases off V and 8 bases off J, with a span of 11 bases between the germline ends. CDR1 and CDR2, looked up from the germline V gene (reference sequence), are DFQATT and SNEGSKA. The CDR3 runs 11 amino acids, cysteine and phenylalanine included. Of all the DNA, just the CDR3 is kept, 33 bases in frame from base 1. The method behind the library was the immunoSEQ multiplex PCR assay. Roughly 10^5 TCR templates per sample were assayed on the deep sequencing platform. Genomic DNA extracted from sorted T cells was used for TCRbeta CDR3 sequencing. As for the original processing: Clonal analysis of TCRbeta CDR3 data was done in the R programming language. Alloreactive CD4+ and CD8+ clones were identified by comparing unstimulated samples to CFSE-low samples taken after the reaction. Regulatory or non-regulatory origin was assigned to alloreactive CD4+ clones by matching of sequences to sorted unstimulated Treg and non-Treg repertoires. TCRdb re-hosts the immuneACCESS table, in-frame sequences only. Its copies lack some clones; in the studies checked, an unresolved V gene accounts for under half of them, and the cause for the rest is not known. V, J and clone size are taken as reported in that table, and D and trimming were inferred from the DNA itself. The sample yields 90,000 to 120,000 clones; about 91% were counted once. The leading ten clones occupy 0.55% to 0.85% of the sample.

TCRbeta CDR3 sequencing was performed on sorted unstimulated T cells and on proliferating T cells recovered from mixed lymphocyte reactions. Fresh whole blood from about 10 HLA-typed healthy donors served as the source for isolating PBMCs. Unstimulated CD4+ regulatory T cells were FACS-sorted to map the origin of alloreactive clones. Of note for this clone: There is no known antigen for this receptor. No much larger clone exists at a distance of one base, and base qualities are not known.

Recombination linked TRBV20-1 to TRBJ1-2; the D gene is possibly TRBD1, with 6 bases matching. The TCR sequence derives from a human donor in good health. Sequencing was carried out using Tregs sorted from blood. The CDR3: CSATGGQGYTF. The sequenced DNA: TGCAGTGCTACCGGGGGGCAAGGCTACACCTTC.